The 32 T cell receptor beta chains reported below all come from one sample, sequenced in a study of blood T cell repertoires in COVID-19. TCRdb's table, derived via immunoSEQ multiplex PCR, lists solely in-frame clones and lacks some. The table has about 280,000 clones, approximately 78% seen once. Sequences were obtained from PBMCs or T cells enriched from blood (not recorded which). All receptors derive from a man in his forties or fifties who had been exposed to COVID-19.

V gene TRBV19 combines with J gene TRBJ1-2; a weak D match, TRBD1 (5 bases). Germline-derived CDR1 and CDR2 are LNHDA and SQIVND (reference sequence). This CDR3 comprises 13 residues. Deletions cut 6 bases from V and 7 bases from J, with 15 bases between. This CDR3 is CASRVTGLTGYTF. For the CDR3, the DNA is TGTGCCAGTAGGGTAACGGGACTAACTGGCTACACCTTC.

This clone was detected once. V is TRBV3-1 (or the pseudogene TRBV3-2) and J is TRBJ1-5; 7 bases align to TRBD1. Germline-derived CDR1 and CDR2 are LGHDT and YNNKEL (reference sequence). J was trimmed by 2 bases and V by 8 bases; bases with no gene match: 6. The CDR3 loop spans 14 amino acids. The CDR3 spells CASSTGFGNQPQHF. CDR3 coding DNA: TGTGCCAGCTCGACAGGGTTTGGCAATCAGCCCCAGCATTTT.

The chain uses TRBV3-1 (or the pseudogene TRBV3-2) and TRBJ2-7, with 8 bases that match TRBD1. The CDR3 spans 15 residues. Germline values: CDR1 LGHDT, CDR2 YNNKEL (reference sequence). The V gene end was trimmed by 8 bases and the J gene end by 5 bases; junction bases not matched to a gene: 14. CDR3 sequence reads: CASEGSRQGSNEQYF. CDR3 sequence (DNA): TGTGCCAGCGAAGGATCAAGACAGGGGTCCAACGAGCAGTACTTC.

This sequence joins TRBV5-1 and TRBJ2-7; D not resolved. The CDR3 totals 12 residues. Trimming shortened V by 3 bases and J by 4 bases, and 8 bases separated the two germline ends. The germline V gene has CDR1 SGHRS and CDR2 YFSETQ. CDR3 DNA: TGCGCCAGCAGCTCGACTTTGTACGAGCAGTACTTC. Residues: CASSSTLYEQYF.

This rearrangement joins TRBV3-1 (or the pseudogene TRBV3-2) to TRBJ2-7; no firm D call. This CDR3 region has 15 residues. Trimming shortened V by 0 bases and J by 5 bases, and 14 bases separated the two germline ends. Germline V gives CDR1 LGHDT, CDR2 YNNKEL (reference sequence). The CDR3 loop reads CASSQDYRRRNEQYF. The CDR3 DNA reads as TGTGCCAGCAGCCAAGATTACCGGCGCAGGAACGAGCAGTACTTC.

The CDR3 sequence is CSAGTSYEQYF. CDR3 in DNA: TGCAGTGCTGGGACTTCCTACGAGCAGTACTTC. The V call is TRBV20-1, the J call TRBJ2-7, with TRBD2 as a possible D gene (6 bases). CDR1 is DFQATT, CDR2 SNEGSKA, per germline (reference sequence). V was shortened by 5 bases and J by 1 base, with 6 bases between the two germline ends. CDR3 length: 11 amino acids.

The chain recombines TRBV11-3 with TRBJ1-1; D not resolved. CDR3 length: 17 residues. Germline CDR1 and CDR2: SGHNT and YENEEA. The ends were cut back, 0 bases at V and 8 bases at J, with 22 bases in the middle. The CDR3 reads CASSLDPLTFVRQEAFF. CDR3 nucleotides: TGTGCCAGCAGCTTAGATCCGCTTACGTTTGTCAGACAAGAAGCTTTCTTT.

The chain combines TRBV9 with TRBJ2-7, with TRBD1 as a possible D gene (6 bases). The germline V and J ends were trimmed by 4 bases and 3 bases, with 17 bases remaining between them. Germline V CDR1 and CDR2: SGDLS, YYNGEE. The CDR3 contains 15 residues. The CDR3 region has the DNA TGTGCCAGCAGCCCACGTAACTCAGGGGTCTACGAGCAGTACTTC. Its protein is CASSPRNSGVYEQYF.

The CDR3 loop is CASSRPLVTGVDEQYF. Written as DNA, the CDR3 is TGTGCCAGCAGCCGTCCCCTCGTGACAGGGGTAGACGAGCAGTACTTC. The chain carries TRBV5-4 and TRBJ2-7, with 8 positions matching TRBD1. This CDR3 region has 16 residues. V dropped 4 bases and J dropped 5; count of bases not matched to a gene: 14. CDR1 and CDR2 (germline): SGHNT, YYREEE (reference sequence).

V is TRBV11-1 and J is TRBJ1-4; D is unclear. V dropped 2 bases and J dropped 0 bases, with 7 bases sitting between them. The CDR3 has 15 amino acids. Per the germline V gene, CDR1 is SGHAT and CDR2 is FQDESV (reference sequence). This CDR3 reads CASSLFSTTNEKLFF. The CDR3 DNA reads as TGTGCCAGCAGCTTATTCTCTACAACTAATGAAAAACTGTTTTTT.

The chain links TRBV30 to TRBJ1-5, with D uncertain. In germline, CDR1 is GTSNPN, CDR2 SVGIG (reference sequence). CDR3 length: 13 residues. The germline V and J ends were trimmed by 1 base and 7 bases, with 11 bases remaining between them. Here the CDR3 reads CAWSATAEQPQHF. As DNA, the CDR3 is TGTGCCTGGAGTGCAACAGCTGAACAGCCCCAGCATTTT.

The chain recombines TRBV4-2 with TRBJ2-7, with 7 bases fitting TRBD2. The CDR3 covers 16 residues. The trim removed 0 bases at V and 0 bases at J, leaving 5 bases unmatched. Looked up from germline, CDR1 is LGHNA and CDR2 is YNFKEQ. This chain's CDR3 is CASSQETSRRSYEQYF. CDR3 coding DNA: TGTGCCAGCAGCCAAGAGACTAGCCGACGCTCCTACGAGCAGTACTTC.

V gene TRBV6-5 combines with J gene TRBJ1-1, with D perhaps matching TRBD1 (5 bases). The V gene lost 6 bases and the J gene lost 5 bases, with 13 bases spanning the gap. Looked up from germline, CDR1 is MNHEY and CDR2 is SVGAGI. The CDR3 is 13 residues long. CDR3 nucleotides: TGTGCCAGCAGGAGGACTGGGGGGACTGAAGCTTTCTTT. Amino acid sequence: CASRRTGGTEAFF.

This clone was counted once. This chain connects TRBV4-1 to TRBJ1-6; D unclear. Trimming pared 0 bases from V and 3 bases from J, leaving 18 bases between. Germline V lookup: CDR1 MGHRA, CDR2 YSYEKL. The CDR3 contains 19 residues. CDR3 protein: CASSQDRHEVDLYNSPLHF. The CDR3 region has the DNA TGCGCCAGCAGCCAAGATAGGCATGAGGTCGATCTCTATAATTCACCCCTCCACTTT.

V gene TRBV27 combines with J gene TRBJ1-5; 8 nucleotides line up with TRBD1. V lost 4 bases, J lost 3 bases, and 5 bases stayed unmatched. The CDR3 runs 15 residues. Germline values: CDR1 MNHEY, CDR2 SMNVEV (reference sequence). CDR3 bases: TGTGCCAGCAGTTCACTGACAGGGGCCAATCAGCCCCAGCATTTT. Translation gives CASSSLTGANQPQHF.

V and J are TRBV30 and TRBJ2-1, with TRBD2 matching 8 bases. The CDR3 contains 12 residues. With V trimmed by 5 bases and J by 6 bases, 3 bases remained unmatched. Germline V lookup: CDR1 GTSNPN, CDR2 SVGIG (reference sequence). DNA of the CDR3: TGTGCCTGGTCCGGGACTAGCAATGAGCAGTTCTTC. Protein: CAWSGTSNEQFF.

This clone was detected a few times. This chain connects TRBV30 to TRBJ1-3; D is ambiguous. Trimming shortened V by 2 bases and J by 0 bases, and 8 bases separated the two germline ends. Germline CDR1 GTSNPN, CDR2 SVGIG (reference sequence). The CDR3 loop spans 14 amino acids. This CDR3 reads CAWSFGSSGNTIYF. Here the CDR3 DNA reads TGTGCCTGGAGTTTTGGCAGCTCTGGAAACACCATATATTTT.

The rearrangement links TRBV25-1 to TRBJ1-1; tentatively, D is TRBD1 (5 bases). Trimming pared 2 bases from V and 6 bases from J, leaving 16 bases between. Germline lookup yields CDR1 MGHDK and CDR2 SYGVNS. This CDR3 region has 15 residues. The CDR3 sequence is CASSEPQGTDPEAFF. For the CDR3, the DNA is TGTGCCAGCAGTGAACCCCAGGGTACGGACCCTGAAGCTTTCTTT.

The chain has TRBV5-4 and TRBJ2-3; 16 bases align to TRBD2. Germline trimming cut 9 bases from V and 0 bases from J; bases unmatched to any gene: 10. The CDR3 has 18 amino acids. Germline V gives CDR1 SGHNT, CDR2 YYREEE (reference sequence). The CDR3 loop is CATATGTSGRASTDTQYF. The CDR3 DNA is TGTGCCACCGCGACCGGGACTAGCGGGAGGGCTAGCACAGATACGCAGTATTTT.

This clone was seen a few times. The chain combines TRBV19 with TRBJ1-5; D is undetermined. Trimming left V 6 bases short and J 7 bases short, with 22 bases between. The CDR3 loop spans 16 amino acids. Germline V gene lookup returns CDR1 LNHDA and CDR2 SQIVND (reference sequence). CDR3 bases: TGTGCCAGTAGGCCCCGGTCGGTAGTACTTGTCCAGCCCCAGCATTTT. It specifies CASRPRSVVLVQPQHF.

The chain recombines TRBV30 with TRBJ1-3; TRBD1 matches at 7 bases. Germline V gene sequence: CDR1 GTSNPN, CDR2 SVGIG (reference sequence). The CDR3 runs to 15 residues. V was clipped by 5 bases and J by 3 bases; unmatched bases: 10. The CDR3 coding sequence is TGTGCCTGGCAAAACCGGGACAGTTATGGAAACACCATATATTTT. This translates into CAWQNRDSYGNTIYF.

The J gene is TRBJ2-7, the V gene TRBV5-8; 7 bases fit TRBD1. CDR1 and CDR2 from the germline V gene are SGHTS and YDEGEE. CDR3 length: 15 residues. The V gene end was trimmed by 0 bases and the J gene end by 3 bases; junction bases not matched to a gene: 6. The DNA for the CDR3 is TGTGCCAGCAGCTTGGGACCGGGACAGTACTACGAGCAGTACTTC. Its translation: CASSLGPGQYYEQYF.

The chain recombines TRBV30 with TRBJ2-7, with TRBD2 matching 12 bases. The CDR3 length is 19 residues. Per the germline V gene, CDR1 is GTSNPN and CDR2 is SVGIG (reference sequence). Trimming at V came to 0 bases and at J to 2 bases, leaving 14 bases not matched to a gene. The CDR3 protein is CAWSVVRLAGESWPYEQYF. The CDR3 DNA reads as TGTGCCTGGAGTGTCGTTCGACTAGCGGGAGAGTCATGGCCCTACGAGCAGTACTTC. The full variable domain, completed using reference TRBV30 and TRBJ2-7, is SQTIHQWPATLVQPVGSPLSLECTVEGTSNPNLYWYRQAAGRGLQLLFYSVGIGQISSEVPQNLSASRPQDRQFILSSKKLLLSDSGFYLCAWSVVRLAGESWPYEQYFGPGTRLTVT.

The chain recombines TRBV6-5 with TRBJ2-7; D not certain. Germline V gene sequence: CDR1 MNHEY, CDR2 SVGAGI. This CDR3 region has 14 residues. Trimming left V 8 bases short and J 0 bases short, with 14 bases between. The CDR3 nucleotides are TGTGCCAGCCGGGTGACGGAAAGCTCCTACGAGCAGTACTTC. This codes for CASRVTESSYEQYF.

This chain links TRBV10-1 with TRBJ2-3; TRBD2 aligns across 9 bases. Germline values: CDR1 WNHNN, CDR2 SYGVQD (reference sequence). The ends lost 6 bases at V and 0 bases at J; junction bases unmatched: 4. The CDR3 consists of 15 residues. The CDR3 DNA sequence: TGCGCCAGCAGCCGGACTAGCGAAAGCACAGATACGCAGTATTTT. Translating it yields CASSRTSESTDTQYF.

This chain links TRBV6-5 with TRBJ2-2; 7 bases are a match to TRBD2. The CDR3 consists of 14 residues. V shed 8 bases, J shed 4 bases, and the junction held 7 bases outside the gene matches. Germline V gene lookup returns CDR1 MNHEY and CDR2 SVGAGI. This chain's CDR3 is CASDVTGGTGELFF. In nucleotides, the CDR3 is TGTGCCAGCGACGTGACGGGAGGCACCGGGGAGCTGTTTTTT.

The genes are TRBV5-1 and TRBJ2-1, with D tentatively TRBD1 (5 bases). Germline CDR1 is SGHRS and CDR2 is YFSETQ. This CDR3 contains 13 residues. V was clipped by 0 bases and J by 8 bases, with 9 bases between them. The CDR3 sequence is CASSLVLGDEQFF. CDR3 sequence (DNA): TGCGCCAGCAGCTTGGTTTTAGGGGATGAGCAGTTCTTC. The variable domain in full, completed from reference TRBV5-1 and TRBJ2-1, reads KAGVTQTPRYLIKTRGQQVTLSCSPISGHRSVSWYQQTPGQGLQFLFEYFSETQRNKGNFPGRFSGRQFSNSRSEMNVSTLELGDSALYLCASSLVLGDEQFFGPGTRLTVL.

The rearrangement joins TRBV13 to TRBJ1-1; D remains ambiguous. Deletions cut 5 bases from V and 1 base from J, with 17 bases between. Per the germline V gene, CDR1 is PRHDT and CDR2 is FYEKMQ (reference sequence). The CDR3 runs to 16 residues. The CDR3 reads CASSDVGGQQNTEAFF. CDR3 DNA: TGTGCCAGCAGCGATGTGGGAGGGCAGCAGAACACTGAAGCTTTCTTT.

This clone has only a few counts. This chain links TRBV19 with TRBJ1-2; maybe TRBD1 (5 bases). The V gene lost 3 bases and the J gene lost 4 bases, with 9 bases spanning the gap. The germline V gene encodes CDR1 LNHDA and CDR2 SQIVND (reference sequence). The CDR3 contains 13 residues. CDR3 sequence reads: CASSIGGSYGYTF. CDR3 sequence (DNA): TGTGCCAGTAGTATTGGGGGGTCCTATGGCTACACCTTC.

V and J are TRBV19 and TRBJ1-4; TRBD1 matches 9 bases. The germline CDR1 and CDR2 sequences are LNHDA and SQIVND (reference sequence). The length of the CDR3 is 17 residues. V dropped 10 bases and J dropped 8; count of bases not matched to a gene: 20. The DNA for the CDR3 is TGTGCCACCACTGTAGGGACAGGGTTTGAAGTAAGCGAAAAACTGTTTTTT. Its translation is CATTVGTGFEVSEKLFF.

The rearrangement links TRBV5-4 to TRBJ2-2, with unresolved D. Trimming left V 6 bases short and J 6 bases short, with 18 bases between. The germline V gene has CDR1 SGHNT and CDR2 YYREEE (reference sequence). The CDR3 consists of 15 residues. CDR3: CASTSLEKAAGELFF. The CDR3 DNA reads TGTGCCAGCACCTCCCTAGAGAAGGCGGCCGGGGAGCTGTTTTTT.

The J gene is TRBJ1-4, the V gene TRBV6-5, with D maybe TRBD1 (6 bases). The CDR3 extends over 13 amino acids. Germline values: CDR1 MNHEY, CDR2 SVGAGI. The V end lost 7 bases, the J end lost 8 bases, and 14 bases lay between the germline ends. The CDR3: CASNGGPGEKLFF. As DNA, the CDR3 is TGTGCCAGCAATGGGGGCCCCGGGGAAAAACTGTTTTTT.